Below are 19 T cell receptor beta chains sequenced from a single sample in a study of B cell selection in AIRE deficiency. Clones were read by immunoSEQ multiplex PCR, and TCRdb kept only the in-frame ones, dropping some. This sample has about 21,000 clones, with approximately 94% found just once. The regulatory T cell sort gate was CD4+CD25hiCD127low/negative. Sequences were obtained from Tregs sorted from PBMCs. The receptor set was obtained from a human donor with AIRE deficiency.

The CDR3 is CASSFHLLRQEEYGYTF. The CDR3 DNA follows: TGTGCCAGCAGCTTCCACCTCCTTAGACAGGAAGAGTATGGCTACACCTTC. The rearrangement links TRBV5-4 to TRBJ1-2; weak D call: TRBD1 (6 bases). This CDR3 has 17 amino acids. V lost 2 bases to trimming and J lost 5 bases, with 22 bases between them. The germline CDR1 and CDR2 sequences are SGHNT and YYREEE (reference sequence).

CDR3 sequence reads: CASRDRGPYEQYF. CDR3 coding DNA: TGTGCCAGCCGGGACAGGGGGCCCTACGAGCAGTACTTC. The chain joins TRBV28 to TRBJ2-7; 12 nucleotides align to TRBD1. Germline V CDR1 and CDR2: MDHEN, SYDVKM. V was clipped by 8 bases and J by 2 bases; unmatched bases: 1. The CDR3 extends over 13 amino acids.

This chain connects TRBV6-5 to TRBJ2-3; D perhaps matches TRBD1 (6 bases). This CDR3 region has 15 residues. The germline V and J ends were trimmed by 2 bases and 0 bases, with 9 bases remaining between them. Germline V CDR1 and CDR2: MNHEY, SVGAGI. The CDR3 nucleotides read TGTGCCAGCAGTTACCGGACAGCTAGCACAGATACGCAGTATTTT. Translated, it gives CASSYRTASTDTQYF.

CDR3 in amino acids: CATSREGGNEQFF. The CDR3 coding sequence is TGTGCCACCAGCAGGGAGGGAGGCAATGAGCAGTTCTTC. The rearrangement joins TRBV15 to TRBJ2-1, with D perhaps TRBD2 (6 bases). The CDR3 runs 13 residues. Germline V gene lookup returns CDR1 LNHNV and CDR2 YYDKDF (reference sequence). V shed 3 bases and J shed 6 bases, with 9 bases lying between them.

The chain combines TRBV28 with TRBJ1-5; TRBD1 aligns across 7 bases. V lost 2 bases and J lost 7; bases outside the gene matches: 11. Germline lookup yields CDR1 MDHEN and CDR2 SYDVKM. The CDR3 covers 16 residues. The CDR3 DNA follows: TGTGCCAGCAGTTTAGAGGTTAGGGGGCGCGGACAGCCCCAGCATTTT. It codes for CASSLEVRGRGQPQHF.

The V gene is TRBV7-2, the J gene TRBJ2-7; 7 bases line up with TRBD2. The CDR3 has 13 residues. Germline V gene data show CDR1 as SGHTA and CDR2 as FQGNSA. Unmatched junction bases numbered 3, after V lost 4 bases and J lost 3 bases. This CDR3 is CASSSSGDYEQYF. The CDR3 nucleotides are TGTGCCAGCAGCTCTAGCGGAGACTACGAGCAGTACTTC.

The chain links TRBV7-2 to TRBJ2-1; D is uncertain. The ends were cut back, 1 base at V and 12 bases at J, with 16 bases in the middle. The CDR3 runs 14 residues. Germline V CDR1 and CDR2: SGHTA, FQGNSA. The chain's CDR3 is CASSLDFVRQTQFF. In DNA form, the CDR3 reads TGTGCCAGCAGCTTAGATTTCGTCAGACAAACGCAGTTCTTC. The variable domain in full, with the rest retrieved from reference TRBV7-2 and TRBJ2-1, is GAGVSQSPSNKVTEKGKDVELRCDPISGHTALYWYRQSLGQGLEFLIYFQGNSAPDKSGLPSDRFSAERTGGSVSTLTIQRTQQEDSAVYLCASSLDFVRQTQFFGPGTRLTVL.

This clone was counted once. The J gene is TRBJ1-2, the V gene TRBV30, with D maybe TRBD1 (5 bases). Trimming left V 7 bases short and J 4 bases short, with 16 bases between. Germline-derived CDR1 and CDR2 are GTSNPN and SVGIG (reference sequence). The CDR3 is 13 residues long. The CDR3: CASPGGAGYGYTF. CDR3 DNA: TGTGCCTCCCCAGGTGGGGCAGGCTATGGCTACACCTTC.

This clone was found once. This chain connects TRBV7-2 to TRBJ2-6; perhaps TRBD2 as D (5 bases). V was trimmed by 6 bases and J by 0 bases, leaving 9 bases between them. The CDR3 spans 15 residues. From germline, CDR1 is SGHTA and CDR2 FQGNSA. The CDR3 reads CASSLAGSGANVLTF. CDR3 DNA: TGTGCCAGCAGTCTGGCGGGCTCTGGGGCCAACGTCCTGACTTTC.

This chain links TRBV6-6 with TRBJ2-7; D gene unclear. Trimming cost V 0 bases and J 7 bases, with 7 bases left between them. Germline loops: CDR1 MNHNY, CDR2 SVGAGI (reference sequence). This CDR3 spans 12 amino acids. The DNA for the CDR3 is TGTGCCAGCAGTTACTCGTTTTATGAGCAGTACTTC. Its protein is CASSYSFYEQYF.

This clone qualifies as medium-sized (0.01 to 0.1%). The chain is built from TRBV6-1 and TRBJ1-3; D unresolved. The germline gives CDR1 MNHNS, CDR2 SASEGT. The CDR3 totals 12 residues. V lost 4 bases, J lost 9 bases, and 10 bases lay in between. The CDR3 sequence: CASSGLWGTIYF. The CDR3 DNA follows: TGTGCCAGCAGTGGCCTATGGGGCACCATATATTTT.

The V call is TRBV5-1, the J call TRBJ2-1; no reliable D call. The CDR3 runs to 14 residues. The V and J ends lost 1 base and 2 bases respectively, with 7 bases between them. Germline V gives CDR1 SGHRS, CDR2 YFSETQ. The CDR3 loop reads CASSLNSAYNEQFF. CDR3 DNA: TGCGCCAGCAGCTTGAATTCTGCCTACAATGAGCAGTTCTTC.

The V and J genes are TRBV27 and TRBJ2-1; 12 bases line up with TRBD2. The CDR3 is 19 amino acids. CDR1 and CDR2 from the germline V gene are MNHEY and SMNVEV (reference sequence). V trimming: 3 bases; J trimming: 6 bases; junction bases outside the gene matches: 15. The CDR3, as DNA: TGTGCCAGCAGTTTGGGAGGGGGCCGACTAGCGGGAGATGGCAATGAGCAGTTCTTC. Translating it yields CASSLGGGRLAGDGNEQFF.

The chain has TRBV11-2 and TRBJ2-5, with a tentative D call TRBD1 (5 bases). Germline V gene lookup returns CDR1 SGHAT and CDR2 FQNNGV. V was shortened by 5 bases and J by 2 bases, with 15 bases between the two germline ends. CDR3 size: 15 residues. The CDR3 region has the DNA TGTGCCAGCAGCCAAAGGCTAGGGGCACAAGAGACCCAGTACTTC. It codes for CASSQRLGAQETQYF. Combining the CDR3 with reference TRBV11-2 and TRBJ2-5 gives the whole variable domain EAGVAQSPRYKIIEKRQSVAFWCNPISGHATLYWYQQILGQGPKLLIQFQNNGVVDDSQLPKDRFSAERLKGVDSTLKIQPAKLEDSAVYLCASSQRLGAQETQYFGPGTRLLVL.

The rearrangement links TRBV6-1 to TRBJ2-3; D not resolved. The germline CDR1 and CDR2 sequences are MNHNS and SASEGT. V dropped 6 bases and J dropped 0 bases, with 13 bases sitting between them. The CDR3 sequence is 15 residues long. The CDR3 loop reads CASRALPSSTDTQYF. The CDR3 nucleotides read TGTGCCAGCAGGGCACTTCCCTCTAGCACAGATACGCAGTATTTT.

This chain connects TRBV19 to TRBJ1-1; no definite D call. The ends were cut back, 0 bases at V and 6 bases at J, with 8 bases in the middle. The CDR3 is 13 residues long. CDR1 and CDR2 (germline): LNHDA, SQIVND (reference sequence). CDR3 protein: CASSIEARAEAFF. Here the CDR3 DNA reads TGTGCCAGTAGTATAGAGGCCCGCGCTGAAGCTTTCTTT.

The chain carries TRBV29-1 and TRBJ2-1, with D possibly being TRBD1 or TRBD2 (7 bases each). V was trimmed by 4 bases and J by 4 bases, leaving 17 bases between them. CDR3 length: 15 residues. Germline-derived CDR1 and CDR2 are SQVTM and ANQGSEA. CDR3 loop: CSVARGGGEYNEQFF. DNA for the CDR3: TGCAGCGTTGCCCGGGGAGGGGGCGAATACAATGAGCAGTTCTTC.

The chain couples TRBV5-1 to TRBJ1-1; D is undetermined. CDR1 SGHRS and CDR2 YFSETQ come from the germline V gene. The CDR3 totals 12 residues. The V end lost 7 bases, the J end lost 6 bases, and 13 bases lay between the germline ends. The chain's CDR3 is CASFIRPSEAFF. For the CDR3, the DNA is TGCGCCAGCTTCATTCGTCCGTCTGAAGCTTTCTTT.

The rearrangement uses TRBV28 and TRBJ2-7; possibly TRBD2 for D (6 bases). CDR1 is MDHEN, CDR2 SYDVKM, per germline. V was shortened by 5 bases and J by 1 base, with 15 bases between the two germline ends. The CDR3 length is 15 residues. Here the CDR3 DNA reads TGTGCCAGCAGTCCAGGAGGGGCACAGTCCTACGAGCAGTACTTC. Protein product: CASSPGGAQSYEQYF. The variable domain in full, with the rest retrieved from reference TRBV28 and TRBJ2-7, is DVKVTQSSRYLVKRTGEKVFLECVQDMDHENMFWYRQDPGLGLRLIYFSYDVKMKEKGDIPEGYSVSREKKERFSLILESASTNQTSMYLCASSPGGAQSYEQYFGPGTRLTVT.